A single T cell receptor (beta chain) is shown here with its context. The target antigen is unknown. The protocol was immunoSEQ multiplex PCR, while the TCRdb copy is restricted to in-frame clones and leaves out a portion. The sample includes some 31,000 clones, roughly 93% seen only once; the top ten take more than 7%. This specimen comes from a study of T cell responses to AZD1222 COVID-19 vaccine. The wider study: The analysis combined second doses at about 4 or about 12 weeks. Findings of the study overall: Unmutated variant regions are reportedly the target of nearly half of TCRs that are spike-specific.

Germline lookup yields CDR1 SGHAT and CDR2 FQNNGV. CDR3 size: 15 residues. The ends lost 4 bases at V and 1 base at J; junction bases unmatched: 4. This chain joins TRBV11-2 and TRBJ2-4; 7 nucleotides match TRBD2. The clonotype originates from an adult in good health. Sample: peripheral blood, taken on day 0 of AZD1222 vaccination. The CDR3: CASSSAGGAKNIQYF. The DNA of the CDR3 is TGTGCCAGCAGCTCCGCCGGGGGGGCCAAAAACATTCAGTACTTC.